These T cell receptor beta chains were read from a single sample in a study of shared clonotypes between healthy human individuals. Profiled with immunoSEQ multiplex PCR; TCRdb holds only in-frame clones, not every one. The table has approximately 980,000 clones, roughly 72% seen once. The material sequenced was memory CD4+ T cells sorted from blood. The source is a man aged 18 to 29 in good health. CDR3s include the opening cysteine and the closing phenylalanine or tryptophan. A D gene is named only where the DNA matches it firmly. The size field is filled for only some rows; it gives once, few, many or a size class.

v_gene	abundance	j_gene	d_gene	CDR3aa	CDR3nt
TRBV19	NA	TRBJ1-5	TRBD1	CASSMDRVRQPQHF	TGTGCCAGTAGTATGGACAGGGTTCGGCAGCCCCAGCATTTT
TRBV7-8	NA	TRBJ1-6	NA	CASSLVVGPSSYNSPLHF	TGTGCCAGCAGCTTAGTGGTTGGGCCTAGCTCCTATAATTCACCCCTCCACTTT
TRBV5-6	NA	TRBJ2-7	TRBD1	CASSRKTGGVAEQYF	TGTGCCAGCAGCCGAAAGACAGGGGGGGTAGCCGAGCAGTACTTC
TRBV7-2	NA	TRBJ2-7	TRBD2	CASSSKASSGFYEQYF	TGTGCCAGCAGCTCTAAGGCGTCTAGCGGCTTCTACGAGCAGTACTTC
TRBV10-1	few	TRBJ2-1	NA	CASSDNGPGEQFF	TGCGCCAGCAGTGATAACGGTCCGGGTGAGCAGTTCTTC
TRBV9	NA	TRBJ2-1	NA	CASSPTPRDYNEQFF	TGTGCCAGCAGCCCTACACCTCGCGACTACAATGAGCAGTTCTTC
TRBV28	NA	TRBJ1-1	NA	CASSLFAPGNTEAFF	TGTGCCAGCAGTTTATTTGCCCCTGGGAACACTGAAGCTTTCTTT
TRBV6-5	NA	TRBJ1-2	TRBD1	CASSYQQTGRGYTF	TGTGCCAGCAGTTACCAACAGACAGGGCGAGGCTACACCTTC
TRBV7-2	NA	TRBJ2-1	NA	CASSLGGAQEQFF	TGTGCCAGCAGCTTAGGGGGGGCGCAGGAGCAGTTCTTC
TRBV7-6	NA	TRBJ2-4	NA	CASSFCLLAKNIQYF	TGTGCCAGCAGTTTTTGCCTCCTAGCCAAAAACATTCAGTACTTC
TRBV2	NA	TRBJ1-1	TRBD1	CASSVEGADTEAFF	TGTGCCAGCAGTGTGGAGGGGGCGGACACTGAAGCTTTCTTT
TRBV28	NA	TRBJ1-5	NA	CASEGPPNQPQHF	TGTGCCTCAGAGGGTCCTCCTAATCAGCCCCAGCATTTT
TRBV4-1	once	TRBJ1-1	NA	CASSRLGVNTEAFF	TGCGCCAGCAGCCGCCTGGGAGTTAACACTGAAGCTTTCTTT
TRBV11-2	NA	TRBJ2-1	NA	CASSLEFSTNEQFF	TGTGCCAGCAGCTTAGAGTTCTCCACCAATGAGCAGTTCTTC
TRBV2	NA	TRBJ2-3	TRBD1	CASTRLGTGPDTQYF	TGTGCCAGCACCAGACTCGGGACAGGGCCCGATACGCAGTATTTT
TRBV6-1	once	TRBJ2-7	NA	CASSELQGTYEQYF	TGTGCCAGCAGTGAACTTCAGGGGACCTACGAGCAGTACTTC
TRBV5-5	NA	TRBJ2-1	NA	CASSREVALRGEQFF	TGTGCCAGCAGCCGCGAGGTGGCCCTCCGAGGTGAGCAGTTCTTC
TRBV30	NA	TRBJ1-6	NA	CAWSVPGAGSRSPLHF	TGTGCCTGGAGTGTACCCGGGGCAGGGAGTCGTTCACCCCTCCACTTT
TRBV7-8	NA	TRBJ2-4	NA	CASSLAGAGAKNIQYF	TGTGCCAGCAGCTTAGCGGGGGCGGGGGCCAAAAACATTCAGTACTTC
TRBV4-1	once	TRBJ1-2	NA	CASSPPLGSPIYGYTF	TGCGCCAGCAGCCCACCTCTGGGGAGCCCCATCTATGGCTACACCTTC
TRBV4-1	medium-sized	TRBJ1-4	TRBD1	CASSRSQGVDEKLFF	TGCGCCAGCAGCCGCTCGCAGGGGGTAGATGAAAAACTGTTTTTT
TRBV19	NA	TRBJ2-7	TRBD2	CASRVAGVRSYEQYF	TGTGCCAGTAGAGTAGCGGGAGTGAGGTCCTACGAGCAGTACTTC
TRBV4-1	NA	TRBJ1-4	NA	CASSQDRGREHEKLFF	TGCGCCAGCAGCCAAGATAGGGGCAGGGAACATGAAAAACTGTTTTTT